This TCR beta chain came from a study of CD8+CD57+ T cells in acquired aplastic anemia. Overall study: Healthy-donor CD4+ cells averaged about 10 million reads. Study results and limitations: Patient and control CD8+ Simpson's diversity was not significantly different. Shared by patients and controls, around 27 CD8+ CDR3s were abundant in patients.

TCR beta VDJ and CDR3 profiles were obtained from a genomic DNA template. TCRdb re-called the reads through MiXCR, storing one row per CDR3 protein. The sample lists 100,000 to 130,000 distinct CDR3 sequences, 40% to 60% occurring once. The CDR3 loop spans 13 amino acids. CDR1 and CDR2 (germline): LNHDA, SQIVND (reference sequence). V was pared by 6 bases and J by 5 bases, with 5 bases of the junction left unmatched. Points on this clonotype: Its antigen is as yet unknown.

The origin of this receptor is a human donor in good health, serving as a control. V gene TRBV19 combines with J gene TRBJ1-1, with 8 bases lining up with TRBD1. The sequenced sample was sorted CD4+, CD8+, or CD8+CD57+ T cells (not recorded which) from PBMCs. CDR3 region: CASRDRGRTEAFF. DNA for the CDR3: TGTGCCAGTAGAGACAGGGGTAGGACTGAAGCTTTCTTT.